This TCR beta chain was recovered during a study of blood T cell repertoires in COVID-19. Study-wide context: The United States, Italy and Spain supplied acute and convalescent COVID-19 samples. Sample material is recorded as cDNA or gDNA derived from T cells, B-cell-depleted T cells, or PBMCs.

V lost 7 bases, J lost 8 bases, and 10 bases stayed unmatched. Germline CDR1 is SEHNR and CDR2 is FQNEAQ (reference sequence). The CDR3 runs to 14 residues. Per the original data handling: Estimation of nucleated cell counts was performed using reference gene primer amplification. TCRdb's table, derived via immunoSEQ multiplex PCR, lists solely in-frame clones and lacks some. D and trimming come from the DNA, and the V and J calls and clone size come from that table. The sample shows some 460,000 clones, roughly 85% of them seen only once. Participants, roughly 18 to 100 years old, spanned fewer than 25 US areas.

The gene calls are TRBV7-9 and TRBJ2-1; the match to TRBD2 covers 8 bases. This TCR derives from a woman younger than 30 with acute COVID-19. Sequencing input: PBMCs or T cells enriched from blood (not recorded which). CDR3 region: CASNTGGPVDEQFF. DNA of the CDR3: TGTGCCAGCAATACGGGGGGGCCCGTGGATGAGCAGTTCTTC.